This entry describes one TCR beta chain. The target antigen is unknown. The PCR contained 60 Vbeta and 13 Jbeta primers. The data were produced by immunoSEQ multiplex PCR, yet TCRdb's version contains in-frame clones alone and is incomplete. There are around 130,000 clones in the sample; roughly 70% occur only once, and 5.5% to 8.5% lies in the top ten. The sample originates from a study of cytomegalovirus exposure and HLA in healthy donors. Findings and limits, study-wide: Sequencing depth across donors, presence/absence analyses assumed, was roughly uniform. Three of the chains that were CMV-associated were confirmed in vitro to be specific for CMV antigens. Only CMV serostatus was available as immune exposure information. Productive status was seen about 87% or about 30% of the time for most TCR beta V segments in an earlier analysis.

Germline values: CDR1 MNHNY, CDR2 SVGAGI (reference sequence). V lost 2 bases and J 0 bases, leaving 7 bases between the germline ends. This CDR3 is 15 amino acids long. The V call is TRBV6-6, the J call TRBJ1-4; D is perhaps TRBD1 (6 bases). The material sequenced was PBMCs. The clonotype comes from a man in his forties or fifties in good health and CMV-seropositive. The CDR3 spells CASSYGGTTNEKLFF. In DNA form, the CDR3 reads TGTGCCAGCAGTTACGGGGGCACAACTAATGAAAAACTGTTTTTT.